What follows is one T cell receptor beta chain and its context. The target antigen is unknown. The data were obtained in a study of cytomegalovirus exposure and HLA in healthy donors. About the research overall: Earlier sequencing of 150 million to 200 million T cells yielded under 120 million unique TCR beta sequences. From HLA-typed donors, an early data release held roughly 80 million unique TCRs.

Study-wide points: Researchers reported in a later analysis that common viral pathogens appeared linked to several top clusters.

Both 60 Vbeta primers and 13 Jbeta primers went into the PCR. Generated by immunoSEQ multiplex PCR, the TCRdb table keeps only in-frame clones and is missing some. The sample lists under 150,000 clones; 70% to 85% were seen once. Despite likely unrecorded immune exposures, the donors were nominally healthy at the time of sampling. This TCR was recovered from a male donor in good health and CMV-seronegative. Material: PBMCs.

The CDR3 protein is CASSRGQSYEQYF. Here the CDR3 DNA reads TGTGCCAGCAGCCGGGGACAGAGCTACGAGCAGTACTTC. J is TRBJ2-7 and V is TRBV6-6; TRBD1 matches 7 bases. The CDR3 runs 13 residues. Unmatched junction bases numbered 5, after V lost 6 bases and J lost 3 bases. From germline, CDR1 is MNHNY and CDR2 SVGAGI (reference sequence).